These 8 T cell receptor beta chains originate from one sample sequenced in a study of blood T cell repertoires in COVID-19. TCRdb's copy holds only in-frame clones and misses some; the assay was immunoSEQ multiplex PCR. The sample lists approximately 270,000 clones, over 80% occurring once. Source material: PBMCs or T cells enriched from blood (not recorded which). The source is a human donor in a cohort exposed to, infected with or recovered from COVID-19 (not recorded which). The donor label of this sample is uncertain.

This rearrangement joins TRBV7-6 to TRBJ1-3; D possibly corresponds to TRBD1 (5 bases). Germline CDR1 SGHVS, CDR2 FNYEAQ. Trimming shortened V by 1 base and J by 0 bases, and 7 bases separated the two germline ends. This CDR3 contains 15 residues. CDR3 nucleotide sequence: TGTGCCAGCAGCTTAGTTCAGGGCTCTGGAAACACCATATATTTT. Its protein is CASSLVQGSGNTIYF.

This chain joins TRBV19 and TRBJ2-7, with 11 bases identical to TRBD1. The length of the CDR3 is 14 residues. V trimming: 5 bases; J trimming: 7 bases; junction bases outside the gene matches: 7. CDR1 is LNHDA and CDR2 is SQIVND in the germline V gene (reference sequence). CDR3 sequence (DNA): TGTGCCAGTAGTGTCCGGGACAGGGGGTTTGAGCAGTACTTC. This gives the protein CASSVRDRGFEQYF.

CDR3 sequence reads: CASSPAEDQRAFF. Written as DNA, the CDR3 is TGTGCCAGCTCACCTGCGGAGGATCAGAGAGCTTTCTTT. This chain joins TRBV18 and TRBJ1-1; D not certain. Germline CDR1 is KGHSH and CDR2 is LQKENI. This CDR3 contains 13 residues. V lost 3 bases and J 10 bases, leaving 15 bases between the germline ends.

V gene TRBV11-3 combines with J gene TRBJ2-7, with 11 nucleotides matching TRBD1. The V segment lost 3 bases and the J segment 3 bases; nucleotides outside the gene matches: 4. The length of the CDR3 is 15 residues. CDR1 and CDR2 from the germline V gene are SGHNT and YENEEA. In DNA, the CDR3 is TGTGCCAGCAGCTTGGGACAGGGGGAGTACTACGAGCAGTACTTC. This sequence encodes CASSLGQGEYYEQYF. The full variable domain, in which reference TRBV11-3 and TRBJ2-7 provide the parts outside the CDR3, is EAGVVQSPRYKIIEKKQPVAFWCNPISGHNTLYWYLQNLGQGPELLIRYENEEAVDDSQLPKDRFSAERLKGVDSTLKIQPAELGDSAVYLCASSLGQGEYYEQYFGPGTRLTVT.

This chain joins TRBV5-1 and TRBJ2-7; a weak D match, TRBD1 (6 bases). V lost 4 bases to trimming and J lost 3 bases, with 14 bases between them. The CDR3 is made up of 14 amino acids. Germline CDR1 and CDR2: SGHRS and YFSETQ. CDR3 amino acids: CASSPLDSFYEQYF. The DNA for the CDR3 is TGCGCCAGCAGCCCCTTGGACAGTTTCTACGAGCAGTACTTC.

The table lists this clone with a few counts. The chain uses TRBV2 and TRBJ2-5; possibly TRBD2 for D (5 bases). This CDR3 has 15 amino acids. V was cut by 7 bases and J by 2 bases, with 17 bases left in between. Germline V gene lookup returns CDR1 SNHLY and CDR2 FYNNEI. The CDR3 bases are TGTGCCAGCAAAGGGTCCACTAGGGATCAAGAGACCCAGTACTTC. This translates into CASKGSTRDQETQYF.

V gene TRBV6-5 combines with J gene TRBJ2-7, with D possibly TRBD2 on 5 matching bases. Germline CDR1 is MNHEY and CDR2 is SVGAGI. The CDR3 runs 16 residues. Deletions cut 0 bases from V and 7 bases from J, with 19 bases between. The CDR3 sequence: CASSYSTSLTSGEQYF. CDR3 in DNA: TGTGCCAGCAGTTACTCGACGAGTCTTACGTCGGGGGAGCAGTACTTC.

The chain carries TRBV29-1 and TRBJ2-3, with D hard to call. The germline gives CDR1 SQVTM, CDR2 ANQGSEA. The length of the CDR3 is 13 residues. V was trimmed by 7 bases and J by 5 bases, leaving 16 bases between them. CDR3 region: CSGGLLGGDTQYF. The CDR3 DNA reads as TGCAGCGGCGGCCTCTTAGGTGGAGATACGCAGTATTTT.